The 22 T cell receptor beta chains given below trace back to one sample, sequenced in a study of blood T cell repertoires in COVID-19. Generated by immunoSEQ multiplex PCR, the TCRdb table keeps only in-frame clones and is missing some. The table has 95,000 to 150,000 clones, approximately 90% seen once. Sequenced sample: peripheral blood. All receptors come from a man aged 40-50 years with acute or convalescent COVID-19.

V and J are TRBV6-6 and TRBJ1-5; D ambiguous. Germline CDR1 MNHNY, CDR2 SVGAGI (reference sequence). V lost 6 bases and J 2 bases, leaving 8 bases between the germline ends. The CDR3 loop spans 13 amino acids. This chain's CDR3 is CASSPSGNQPQHF. The CDR3 DNA reads as TGTGCCAGCAGCCCCTCAGGCAATCAGCCCCAGCATTTT.

V gene TRBV6-2 or TRBV6-3 combines with J gene TRBJ1-2, with D tentatively TRBD1 (6 bases). The CDR3 covers 15 residues. Germline CDR1 is MNHEY and CDR2 is SVGEGT. Trimming cost V 5 bases and J 5 bases, with 18 bases left between them. CDR3 amino acids: CASSRGSGDGYGYTF. The CDR3 DNA reads as TGTGCCAGCAGTCGCGGTTCAGGGGACGGGTATGGCTACACCTTC.

CDR3 nucleotides: TGCGCCAGCAGCGTGTCAGGCACACAGTCACCCCTCCACTTT. Amino acid sequence: CASSVSGTQSPLHF. The chain combines TRBV5-1 with TRBJ1-6; the D is unclear. The V end was cut by 4 bases, the J end by 10 bases, with 15 bases between. In germline, CDR1 is SGHRS, CDR2 YFSETQ. CDR3 length: 14 amino acids.

The chain couples TRBV5-6 to TRBJ1-2; a possible D gene is TRBD1 (5 bases). The CDR3 contains 16 residues. Trimming shortened V by 1 base and J by 3 bases, and 16 bases separated the two germline ends. Germline values: CDR1 SGHDT, CDR2 YYEEEE. The CDR3 spells CASSLLGRGTDYGYTF. The CDR3 DNA follows: TGTGCCAGCAGCTTGTTGGGGAGGGGAACAGACTATGGCTACACCTTC.

This clone appeared once. This chain uses TRBV18 with TRBJ1-5; D is ambiguous. CDR1 is KGHSH and CDR2 is LQKENI in the germline V gene. The CDR3 extends over 12 amino acids. The germline V and J ends were trimmed by 1 base and 8 bases, with 6 bases remaining between them. The CDR3 loop reads CASSPRGEPQHF. CDR3 nucleotides: TGTGCCAGCTCACCACGGGGAGAGCCCCAGCATTTT.

V gene TRBV4-1 combines with J gene TRBJ1-1, with D perhaps matching TRBD1 (6 bases). Germline V gives CDR1 MGHRA, CDR2 YSYEKL. V gave up 5 bases and J gave up 1 base, with 14 bases separating them. CDR3 length: 15 residues. The CDR3 bases are TGCGCCAGCAGCTACCTGAGGGGGGGGAACACTGAAGCTTTCTTT. Its protein is CASSYLRGGNTEAFF.

This clone came up once. The chain joins TRBV5-1 to TRBJ1-1; TRBD1 agrees at 9 bases. The CDR3 extends over 14 amino acids. The ends lost 4 bases at V and 4 bases at J; junction bases unmatched: 5. Germline CDR1 SGHRS, CDR2 YFSETQ. The chain's CDR3 is CASSPGQGFTEAFF. The CDR3 DNA reads TGCGCCAGCAGCCCTGGACAGGGGTTCACTGAAGCTTTCTTT.

The chain couples TRBV3-1 (or the pseudogene TRBV3-2) to TRBJ2-5; TRBD2 matches 14 bases. The germline CDR1 and CDR2 sequences are LGHDT and YNNKEL (reference sequence). The CDR3 extends over 16 amino acids. J gave up 5 bases and V 5 bases, and 7 bases lay outside the gene matches. The CDR3 nucleotides are TGTGCCAGCAGCTCGACTAGCGGGAGGGCCTTGGAGACCCAGTACTTC. Residues: CASSSTSGRALETQYF.

The V gene is TRBV7-2, the J gene TRBJ1-2, with unresolved D. Deletions cut 1 base from V and 6 bases from J, with 12 bases between. CDR3 length: 14 residues. Germline V gene lookup returns CDR1 SGHTA and CDR2 FQGNSA. The CDR3 DNA reads TGTGCCAGCAGCTTAGTGGCGGTATCGCATGGCTACACCTTC. Protein sequence: CASSLVAVSHGYTF.

The V and J genes are TRBV5-6 and TRBJ1-5; 10 nucleotides match TRBD1. Trimming removed 4 bases from V and 5 bases from J; junction bases left unmatched: 6. The germline CDR1 and CDR2 sequences are SGHDT and YYEEEE. The CDR3 extends over 15 amino acids. The CDR3 protein is CASSADRGLYQPQHF. The CDR3 nucleotides read TGTGCCAGCAGCGCCGACAGGGGGCTGTATCAGCCCCAGCATTTT.

The rearrangement joins TRBV30 to TRBJ1-2; the match to TRBD1 covers 7 bases. Trimming removed 2 bases from V and 2 bases from J; junction bases left unmatched: 8. The CDR3 is 15 amino acids. CDR1 is GTSNPN and CDR2 is SVGIG in the germline V gene (reference sequence). In DNA form, the CDR3 reads TGTGCCTGGAGTCCACGCCGACAGGGCAACTATGGCTACACCTTC. This codes for CAWSPRRQGNYGYTF.

The chain recombines TRBV3-1 (or the pseudogene TRBV3-2) with TRBJ1-1; D not certain. This CDR3 is built from 16 residues. The V end lost 1 base, the J end lost 4 bases, and 16 bases lay between the germline ends. CDR1 LGHDT and CDR2 YNNKEL come from the germline V gene (reference sequence). The CDR3 sequence is CASSQGNTGLGTEAFF. Written as DNA, the CDR3 is TGTGCCAGCAGCCAAGGTAATACGGGTTTAGGCACTGAAGCTTTCTTT.

The chain recombines TRBV6-1 with TRBJ1-2, with D unclear. Deletions cut 0 bases from V and 7 bases from J, with 6 bases between. This CDR3 is 12 amino acids long. From germline, CDR1 is MNHNS and CDR2 SASEGT. The chain's CDR3 is CASSEASGGYTF. DNA for the CDR3: TGTGCCAGCAGTGAAGCCAGTGGTGGCTACACCTTC.

The genes are TRBV6-2 or TRBV6-3 and TRBJ2-7, with D perhaps matching TRBD2 (7 bases). The CDR3 loop spans 15 amino acids. V was shortened by 5 bases and J by 2 bases, with 16 bases between the two germline ends. In germline, CDR1 is MNHEY, CDR2 SVGEGT. CDR3 in DNA: TGTGCCAGCAGTCACCTCGCGGGGGCCCCCTACGAGCAGTACTTC. This sequence encodes CASSHLAGAPYEQYF.

In DNA, the CDR3 is TGTGCCAGCAGCTTGTCCTTCTACGAGCAGTACTTC. Amino acids: CASSLSFYEQYF. The J gene is TRBJ2-7, the V gene TRBV5-6; no clear D. Trimming removed 1 base from V and 3 bases from J, with 5 bases in between. The CDR3 contains 12 residues. Germline loops: CDR1 SGHDT, CDR2 YYEEEE.

The chain combines TRBV7-3 with TRBJ1-1; maybe TRBD1 (6 bases). Germline V CDR1 and CDR2: SGHTA, FQGTGA. The V end lost 5 bases, the J end lost 0 bases, and 16 bases lay between the germline ends. The CDR3 runs 16 residues. The CDR3 here is CASSPTGTHMNTEAFF. The DNA for the CDR3 is TGTGCCAGCAGCCCAACTGGGACACACATGAACACTGAAGCTTTCTTT. Drawing the rest from reference TRBV7-3 and TRBJ1-1, the complete variable domain is GAGVSQTPSNKVTEKGKYVELRCDPISGHTALYWYRQSLGQGPEFLIYFQGTGAADDSGLPNDRFFAVRPEGSVSTLKIQRTERGDSAVYLCASSPTGTHMNTEAFFGQGTRLTVV.

The J gene is TRBJ1-4, the V gene TRBV5-4; D unresolved. Trimming pared 1 base from V and 0 bases from J, leaving 7 bases between. CDR3 length: 15 amino acids. Germline V gives CDR1 SGHNT, CDR2 YYREEE (reference sequence). CDR3 in DNA: TGTGCCAGCAGCTTGACTAGTTCAACTAATGAAAAACTGTTTTTT. It yields the protein CASSLTSSTNEKLFF.

The chain couples TRBV19 to TRBJ2-4; tentatively, D is TRBD2 (6 bases). Germline CDR1 LNHDA, CDR2 SQIVND (reference sequence). The V and J ends lost 3 bases and 7 bases respectively, with 16 bases between them. The CDR3 totals 15 residues. DNA for the CDR3: TGTGCCAGTAGTATTGGGGGACTCTCGGGGAACATTCAGTACTTC. Its translation: CASSIGGLSGNIQYF.

The V gene is TRBV11-3, the J gene TRBJ2-7; TRBD1 matches at 9 bases. The junction had 6 bases not matched to a gene; V was cut back by 6 bases and J by 3 bases. The germline V gene encodes CDR1 SGHNT and CDR2 YENEEA. CDR3 length: 14 residues. CDR3 region: CASSPGQGRYEQYF. DNA of the CDR3: TGTGCCAGCAGTCCGGGACAGGGACGCTACGAGCAGTACTTC.

The chain is built from TRBV3-1 (or the pseudogene TRBV3-2) and TRBJ2-1, with D perhaps TRBD2 (6 bases). The CDR3 consists of 12 residues. CDR1 is LGHDT and CDR2 is YNNKEL in the germline V gene (reference sequence). V was clipped by 6 bases and J by 6 bases, with 9 bases between them. CDR3 nucleotides: TGTGCCAGCAGTCCTAGCGTCAATGAGCAGTTCTTC. It codes for CASSPSVNEQFF.

This clone occurred a few times. This rearrangement joins TRBV7-9 to TRBJ2-2, with 7 bases lining up with TRBD2. Unmatched junction bases numbered 8, after V lost 0 bases and J lost 13 bases. Germline V lookup: CDR1 SEHNR, CDR2 FQNEAQ (reference sequence). This CDR3 has 14 amino acids. In DNA, the CDR3 is TGTGCCAGCAGCTTAGCGATGGACGGGGGGAGGCTGTTTTTT. It is translated as CASSLAMDGGRLFF.

In nucleotides, the CDR3 is TGTGCCAGCAGCTTATGGGGCGCGGAGACCCAGTACTTC. It yields the protein CASSLWGAETQYF. The chain carries TRBV7-2 and TRBJ2-5, with a possible D match to TRBD1 (5 bases). CDR3 length equals 13 residues. V dropped 2 bases and J dropped 5 bases, with 9 bases sitting between them. Per germline, CDR1 SGHTA and CDR2 FQGNSA.